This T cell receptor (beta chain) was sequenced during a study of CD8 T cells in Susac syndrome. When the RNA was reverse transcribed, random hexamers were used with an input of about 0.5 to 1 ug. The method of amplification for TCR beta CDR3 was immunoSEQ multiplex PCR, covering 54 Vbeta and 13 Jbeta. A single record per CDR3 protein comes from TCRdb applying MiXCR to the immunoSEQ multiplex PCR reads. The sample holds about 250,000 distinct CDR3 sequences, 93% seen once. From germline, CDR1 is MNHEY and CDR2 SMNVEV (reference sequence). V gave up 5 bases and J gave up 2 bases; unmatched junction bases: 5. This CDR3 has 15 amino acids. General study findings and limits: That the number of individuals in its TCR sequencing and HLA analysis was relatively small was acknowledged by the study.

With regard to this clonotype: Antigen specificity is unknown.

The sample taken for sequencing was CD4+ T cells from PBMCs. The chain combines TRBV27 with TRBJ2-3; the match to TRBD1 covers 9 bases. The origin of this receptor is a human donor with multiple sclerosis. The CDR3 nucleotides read TGTGCCAGCAGTCCCGGACAGGGGATCACAGATACGCAGTATTTT. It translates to CASSPGQGITDTQYF.